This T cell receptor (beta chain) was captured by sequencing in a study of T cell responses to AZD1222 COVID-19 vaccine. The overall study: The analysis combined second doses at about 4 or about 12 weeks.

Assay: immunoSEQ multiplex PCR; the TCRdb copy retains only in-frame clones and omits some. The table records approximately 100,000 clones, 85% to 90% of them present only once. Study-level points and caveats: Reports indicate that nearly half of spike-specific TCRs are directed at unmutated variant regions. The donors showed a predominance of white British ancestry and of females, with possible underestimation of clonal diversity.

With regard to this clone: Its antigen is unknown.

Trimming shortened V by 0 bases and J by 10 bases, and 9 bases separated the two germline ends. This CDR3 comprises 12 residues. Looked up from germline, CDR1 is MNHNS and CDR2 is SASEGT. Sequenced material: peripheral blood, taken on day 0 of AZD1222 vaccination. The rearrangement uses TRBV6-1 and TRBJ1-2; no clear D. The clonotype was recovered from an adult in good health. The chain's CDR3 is CASSEASGDYTF. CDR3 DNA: TGTGCCAGCAGTGAAGCGTCGGGAGACTACACCTTC.